Listed below are T cell receptor beta chains from one sample, sequenced in a study of cytomegalovirus exposure and HLA in healthy donors. The data were produced by immunoSEQ multiplex PCR, yet TCRdb's version contains in-frame clones alone and is incomplete. Among about 170,000 clones listed, approximately 81% were seen once. The sample consisted of PBMCs. The receptors originated from a boy between 2 and 15 years old in good health and CMV-seronegative. The CDR3 runs from the conserved cysteine through the conserved F or W.

J,V,CDR3
TRBJ2-1,TRBV25-1,CASSEESGRALSYNEQFF
TRBJ2-1,TRBV10-1,CASSVVSGPPNEQFF
TRBJ2-4,TRBV4-1,CASSQADSVDIQYF
TRBJ1-2,TRBV10-3,CASSDMGQGNYGYTF
TRBJ2-1,TRBV4-2,CASSPSSLGGRYNEQFF
TRBJ2-7,TRBV5-4,CASSFNRDTHEQYF
TRBJ1-4,TRBV6-5,CASRLRGVNEKLFF
TRBJ1-1,TRBV2,CATSMGGENTEAFF
TRBJ2-7,TRBV4-1,CASSQQQSSYEQYF
TRBJ2-1,TRBV27,CASSLSGGDEQFF
TRBJ2-2,TRBV29-1,CSVGGGTGNTGELFF
TRBJ1-2,TRBV5-6,CASSRGDRGTYGYTF
TRBJ2-7,TRBV30,CAWTRDSSYEQYF
TRBJ2-3,TRBV5-4,CASSLVGGRGADTQYF
TRBJ2-1,TRBV7-9,CASSTTSAYNEQFF
TRBJ1-2,TRBV5-6,CASSLGRDGYTF
TRBJ2-2,TRBV9,CASSVGALAGGTGELFF
TRBJ1-2,TRBV2,CASSTTGTYGYTF
TRBJ2-7,TRBV2,CASRPGLAGEAYEQYF
TRBJ2-7,TRBV18,CASSPPLLDSYEQYF
TRBJ2-7,TRBV5-1,CASSLGTGWVTYEQYF
TRBJ1-1,TRBV21-1,CASSPPSYTEAFF
TRBJ1-1,TRBV19,CASSIMGQNTEAFF
TRBJ1-5,TRBV28,CAAGGALQPQHF
TRBJ2-2,TRBV28,CASRTSVNTGELFF
TRBJ2-2,TRBV5-4,CASSWDSGRISGELFF